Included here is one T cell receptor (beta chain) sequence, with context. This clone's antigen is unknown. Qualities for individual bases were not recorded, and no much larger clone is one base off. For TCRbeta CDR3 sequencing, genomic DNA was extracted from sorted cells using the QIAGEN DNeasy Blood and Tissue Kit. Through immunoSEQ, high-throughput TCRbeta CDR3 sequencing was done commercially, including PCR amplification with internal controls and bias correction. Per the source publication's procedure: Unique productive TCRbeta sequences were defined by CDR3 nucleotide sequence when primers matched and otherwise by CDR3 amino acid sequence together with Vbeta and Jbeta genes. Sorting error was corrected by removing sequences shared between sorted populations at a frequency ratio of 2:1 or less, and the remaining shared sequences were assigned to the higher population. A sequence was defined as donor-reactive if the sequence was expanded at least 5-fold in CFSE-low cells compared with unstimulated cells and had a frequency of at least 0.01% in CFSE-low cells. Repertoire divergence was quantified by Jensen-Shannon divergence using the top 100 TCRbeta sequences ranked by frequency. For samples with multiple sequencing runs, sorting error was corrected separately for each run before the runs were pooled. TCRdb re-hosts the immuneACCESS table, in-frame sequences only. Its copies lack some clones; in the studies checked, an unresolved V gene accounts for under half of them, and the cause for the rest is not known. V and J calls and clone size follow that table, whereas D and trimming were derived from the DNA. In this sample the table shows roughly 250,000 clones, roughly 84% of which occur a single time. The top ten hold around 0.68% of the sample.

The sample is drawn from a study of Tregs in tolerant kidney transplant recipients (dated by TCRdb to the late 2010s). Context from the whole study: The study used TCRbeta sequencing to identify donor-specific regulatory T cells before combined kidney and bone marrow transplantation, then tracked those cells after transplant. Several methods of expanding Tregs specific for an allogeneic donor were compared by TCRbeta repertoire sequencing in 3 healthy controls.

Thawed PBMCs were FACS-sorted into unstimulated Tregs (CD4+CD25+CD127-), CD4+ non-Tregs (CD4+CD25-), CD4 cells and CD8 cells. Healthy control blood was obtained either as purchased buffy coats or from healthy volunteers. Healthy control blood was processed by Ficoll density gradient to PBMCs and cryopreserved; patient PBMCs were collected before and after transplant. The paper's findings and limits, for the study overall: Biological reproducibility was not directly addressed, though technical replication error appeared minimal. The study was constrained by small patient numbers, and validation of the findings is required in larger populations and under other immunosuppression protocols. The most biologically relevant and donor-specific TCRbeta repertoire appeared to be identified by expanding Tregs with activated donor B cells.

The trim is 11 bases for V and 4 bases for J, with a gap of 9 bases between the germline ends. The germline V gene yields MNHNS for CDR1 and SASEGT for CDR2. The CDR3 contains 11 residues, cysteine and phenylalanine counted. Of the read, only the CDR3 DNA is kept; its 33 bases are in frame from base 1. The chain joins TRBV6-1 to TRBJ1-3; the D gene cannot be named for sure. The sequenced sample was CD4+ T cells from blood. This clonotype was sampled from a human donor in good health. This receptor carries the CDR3 CAGRTGNTIYF. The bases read TGTGCCGGAAGGACCGGAAACACCATATATTTT.